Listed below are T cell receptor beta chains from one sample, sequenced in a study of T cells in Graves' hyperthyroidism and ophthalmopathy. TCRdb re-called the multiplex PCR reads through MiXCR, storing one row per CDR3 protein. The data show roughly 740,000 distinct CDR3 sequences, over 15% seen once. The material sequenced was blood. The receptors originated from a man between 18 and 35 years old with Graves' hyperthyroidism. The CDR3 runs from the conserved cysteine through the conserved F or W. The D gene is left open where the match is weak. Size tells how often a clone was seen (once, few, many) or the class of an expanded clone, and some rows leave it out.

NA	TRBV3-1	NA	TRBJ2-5	TGTGCCAGCAGCCAGATGGTAGGACAGCAAGAGACCCAGTACTTC	CASSQMVGQQETQYF
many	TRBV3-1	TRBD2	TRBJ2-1	TGTGCCAGCAGCCCTCTAGCGGGAGTGCGCAATGAGCAGTTCTTC	CASSPLAGVRNEQFF
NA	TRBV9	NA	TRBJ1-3	TGTGCCAGCAGCGCCGGGGGGGGTGTGAGCTCTGGAAACACCATATATTTT	CASSAGGGVSSGNTIYF
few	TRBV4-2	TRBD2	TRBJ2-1	TGTGCCAGCAGCCAGGCCGGGACTAGCGGATCAAATGAGCAGTTCTTC	CASSQAGTSGSNEQFF
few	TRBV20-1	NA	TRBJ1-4	TGCAGTGCGTCACGGATGTCCGGTGAAAAACTGTTTTTT	CSASRMSGEKLFF
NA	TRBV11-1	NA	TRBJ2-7	TGTGCCAGCAGCTTTGACACCTACGAGCAGTACTTC	CASSFDTYEQYF
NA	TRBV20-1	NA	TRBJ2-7	TGCAGTGCAACGCCCGGGACACCAGATTACTACGAGCAGTACTTC	CSATPGTPDYYEQYF
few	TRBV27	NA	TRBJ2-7	TGTGCCAGCAGTTTATTTAGCCCAGGTCGGGAGCAGTACTTC	CASSLFSPGREQYF
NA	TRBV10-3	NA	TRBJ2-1	TGTGCGGCCTCGGACTCCTACAATGAGCAGTTCTTC	CAASDSYNEQFF
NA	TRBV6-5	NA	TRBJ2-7	TGTGCCAGCAGTTACGGGACCATGACGACCTACGAGCAGTACTTC	CASSYGTMTTYEQYF
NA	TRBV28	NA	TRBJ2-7	TGTGCCATTCGACAGGCCCCCTACGAGCAGTACTTC	CAIRQAPYEQYF
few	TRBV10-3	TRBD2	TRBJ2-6	TGTGCCATCAGTGAGGCCCTGGGACTAGCGGGATACTCTGGGGCCAACGTCCTGACTTTC	CAISEALGLAGYSGANVLTF
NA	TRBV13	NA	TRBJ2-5	TGTGCCAGCAGCCCTAAAGGGCCTGGAGAGACCCAGTACTTC	CASSPKGPGETQYF
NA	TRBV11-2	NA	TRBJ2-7	TGTGCCAGCAGCCCGATCGGAAAGGGGGGCTCCTACGAGCAGTACTTC	CASSPIGKGGSYEQYF
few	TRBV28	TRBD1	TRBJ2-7	TGTGCCAGCAAGGACAGGGGATACGAGCAGTACTTC	CASKDRGYEQYF
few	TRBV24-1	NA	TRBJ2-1	TGTGCCACCAGTGAACGCCCGCGCGGTGAGCAGTTCTTC	CATSERPRGEQFF
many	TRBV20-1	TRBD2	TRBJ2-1	TGCAGTGCTAGAGATTGGCGGGAGGGCCGGGGTGAGCAGTTCTTC	CSARDWREGRGEQFF
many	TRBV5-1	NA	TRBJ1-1	TGCGCCAGCAGCTTGGATTTCCAGAACACTGAAGCTTTCTTT	CASSLDFQNTEAFF
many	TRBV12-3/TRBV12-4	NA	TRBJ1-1	TGTGCCAGCAGTCTGGTCGCGGGGAACACTGAAGCTTTCTTT	CASSLVAGNTEAFF
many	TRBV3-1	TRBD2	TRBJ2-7	TGTGCCAGCAGCCTCCCGGGACTAGCGGGAAGCGAGCAGTACTTC	CASSLPGLAGSEQYF
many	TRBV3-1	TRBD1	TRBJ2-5	TGTGCCAGCAGCCGGACAGGGGGCGGAGAGACCCAGTACTTC	CASSRTGGGETQYF
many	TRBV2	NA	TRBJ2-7	TGTGCCAGCAGTACTATTTCCTACGAGCAGTACTTC	CASSTISYEQYF
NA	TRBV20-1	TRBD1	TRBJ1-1	TGCAGTGCAAGCCGGGACAGCTACACTGAAGCTTTCTTT	CSASRDSYTEAFF
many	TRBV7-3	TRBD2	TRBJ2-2	TGTGCCAGCAGCTCCGGACTAGCGGGAGGGGCCGGGGAGCTGTTTTTT	CASSSGLAGGAGELFF
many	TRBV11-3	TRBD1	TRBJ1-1	TGTGCCAGCAGCCGGACAGGGGTTGGAGCTTTCTTT	CASSRTGVGAFF
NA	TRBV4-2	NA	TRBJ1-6	TGTGCCAGCAGCCAAGTAGAGGGCAGGGCTCCCTCACCCCTCCACTTT	CASSQVEGRAPSPLHF
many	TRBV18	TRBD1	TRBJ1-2	TGTGCCAGCTCACCCGGGGGACAGGTCTATGGCTACACCTTC	CASSPGGQVYGYTF
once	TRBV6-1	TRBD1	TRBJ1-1	TGTGCCAGCGGAATAGGGACAGGGTGGGCGAACACTGAAGCTTTCTTT	CASGIGTGWANTEAFF
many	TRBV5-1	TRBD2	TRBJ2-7	TGCGCCAGCAGCGACGGGGGACTAGCGGGGTACTCCTACGAGCAGTACTTC	CASSDGGLAGYSYEQYF
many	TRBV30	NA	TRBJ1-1	TGTGCCTGGAGTAGCGGACGGGTCACTGAAGCTTTCTTT	CAWSSGRVTEAFF
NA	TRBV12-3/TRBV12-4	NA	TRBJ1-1	TGTGCCAGCAGGTGGTCAGAGAACACTGAAGCTTTCTTT	CASRWSENTEAFF
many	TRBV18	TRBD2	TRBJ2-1	TGTGCCAGCTCACCGAGTAGACTAGCGGACAATGAGCAGTTCTTC	CASSPSRLADNEQFF
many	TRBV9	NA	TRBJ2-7	TGTGCCAGCAGCGTGGGGCAGGCCTCCTACGAGCAGTACTTC	CASSVGQASYEQYF
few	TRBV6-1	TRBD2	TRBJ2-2	TGTGCCAGCAGTGAACTCGGCCTAGCGGGGGCGAACACCGGGGAGCTGTTTTTT	CASSELGLAGANTGELFF
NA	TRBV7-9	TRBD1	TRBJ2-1	TGTGCCAGCAGCTTAGCCCTTCCGGGACAGCGATACAATGAGCAGTTCTTC	CASSLALPGQRYNEQFF
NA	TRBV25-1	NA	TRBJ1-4	TGTGCCAGCTCCCGCCGGAGTGGGCGACAAAATGAAAAACTGTTTTTT	CASSRRSGRQNEKLFF
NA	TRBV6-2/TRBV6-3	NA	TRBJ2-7	TGTGCCAGCAGTTGGGACTTGGCCGGGACAGAAGATTACGAGCAGTACTTC	CASSWDLAGTEDYEQYF
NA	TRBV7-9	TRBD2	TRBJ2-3	TGTGCCAGCAGCTTTAGCGGGAGGCAAGATACGCAGTATTTT	CASSFSGRQDTQYF